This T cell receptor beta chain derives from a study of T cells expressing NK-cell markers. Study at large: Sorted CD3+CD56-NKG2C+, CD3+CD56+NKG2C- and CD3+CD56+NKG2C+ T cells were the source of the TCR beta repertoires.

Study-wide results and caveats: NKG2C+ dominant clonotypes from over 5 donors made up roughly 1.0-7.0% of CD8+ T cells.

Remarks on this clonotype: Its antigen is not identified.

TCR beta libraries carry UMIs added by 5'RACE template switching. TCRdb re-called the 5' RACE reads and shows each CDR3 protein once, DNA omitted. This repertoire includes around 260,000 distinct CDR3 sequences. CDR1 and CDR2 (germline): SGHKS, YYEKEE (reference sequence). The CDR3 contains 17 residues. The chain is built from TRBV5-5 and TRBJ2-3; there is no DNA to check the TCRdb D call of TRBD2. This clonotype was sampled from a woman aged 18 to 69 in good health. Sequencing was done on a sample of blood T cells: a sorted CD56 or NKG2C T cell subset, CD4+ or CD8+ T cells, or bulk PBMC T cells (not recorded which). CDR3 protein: CASSLWSQRGGADTQYF.